The rows below give T cell receptor beta chains drawn from one sample of a study of PD-1 blockade in classical Hodgkin lymphoma. Repertoires were generated with immunoSEQ multiplex PCR, while TCRdb's copy carries only in-frame clones and drops some. The sample carries approximately 61,000 clones, nearly 90% recorded once. The source material was peripheral blood mononuclear cells (PBMCs), sampled before the fourth cycle of nivolumab. The receptors shown here come from a human donor with classical Hodgkin lymphoma. The CDR3 runs from the conserved cysteine through the conserved F or W. A D gene is named only where the DNA matches it firmly. Clone size is shown for a subset of rows, as once, few, many or a class of expanded clone.

d_call clone_size j_call v_call cdr3_aa cdr3_nt
TRBD2 . TRBJ2-2 TRBV5-1 CASTPLAGGPNTGELFF TGCGCCAGCACCCCCTTAGCGGGGGGCCCCAACACCGGGGAGCTGTTTTTT
. . TRBJ2-7 TRBV6-6 CASRGDDYEQYF TGTGCCAGCAGGGGCGATGACTACGAGCAGTACTTC
. . TRBJ1-2 TRBV5-1 CASSYDASYGYTF TGCGCCAGCAGCTACGACGCGTCCTATGGCTACACCTTC
. few TRBJ1-4 TRBV2 CASSEATARRRLFF TGTGCCAGCAGTGAAGCGACGGCCAGAAGGAGACTGTTTTTT
. . TRBJ2-5 TRBV5-1 CASSFGGGLETQYF TGCGCCAGCAGCTTTGGGGGAGGTCTGGAGACCCAGTACTTC
TRBD2 . TRBJ2-5 TRBV7-8 CASSLFSGGASGETQYF TGTGCCAGCAGCTTATTTAGCGGGGGGGCTTCGGGAGAGACCCAGTACTTC
. . TRBJ2-7 TRBV7-9 CASSFSYEQYF TGTGCCAGCAGCTTCTCCTACGAGCAGTACTTC
TRBD2 . TRBJ2-5 TRBV4-1 CASSQGAGGPETQYF TGCGCCAGCAGCCAAGGTGCGGGGGGGCCAGAGACCCAGTACTTC
. . TRBJ2-6 TRBV5-6 CASRRTGSGANVLTF TGTGCCAGCAGACGCACAGGGAGTGGGGCCAACGTCCTGACTTTC
. once TRBJ1-5 TRBV4-1 CASSQVILGIYQPQHF TGCGCCAGCAGCCAAGTTATCTTGGGGATTTATCAGCCCCAGCATTTT
TRBD2 . TRBJ2-5 TRBV28 CASRLAGGTETQYF TGTGCCAGCAGACTAGCGGGGGGGACAGAGACCCAGTACTTC
. . TRBJ1-2 TRBV9 CASSKSLLQGPYYGYTF TGTGCCAGCAGCAAATCCTTACTACAGGGACCTTACTATGGCTACACCTTC
TRBD1 few TRBJ1-6 TRBV6-1 CASKSGGTGSPLHF TGTGCCAGCAAGTCGGGTGGGACAGGGTCGCCCCTCCACTTT
. . TRBJ1-1 TRBV19 CASRTGNTEAFF TGTGCCAGTAGGACAGGGAACACTGAAGCTTTCTTT
. . TRBJ2-7 TRBV7-9 CASSPLWDLTDEQYF TGTGCCAGCAGCCCACTATGGGACCTAACAGACGAGCAGTACTTC
. once TRBJ2-2 TRBV7-9 CASKRTPGTGELFF TGTGCCAGCAAACGGACCCCAGGCACCGGGGAGCTGTTTTTT
TRBD2 . TRBJ2-3 TRBV19 CASMFRGGQSDTQYF TGTGCCAGTATGTTCCGCGGGGGGCAGTCAGATACGCAGTATTTT